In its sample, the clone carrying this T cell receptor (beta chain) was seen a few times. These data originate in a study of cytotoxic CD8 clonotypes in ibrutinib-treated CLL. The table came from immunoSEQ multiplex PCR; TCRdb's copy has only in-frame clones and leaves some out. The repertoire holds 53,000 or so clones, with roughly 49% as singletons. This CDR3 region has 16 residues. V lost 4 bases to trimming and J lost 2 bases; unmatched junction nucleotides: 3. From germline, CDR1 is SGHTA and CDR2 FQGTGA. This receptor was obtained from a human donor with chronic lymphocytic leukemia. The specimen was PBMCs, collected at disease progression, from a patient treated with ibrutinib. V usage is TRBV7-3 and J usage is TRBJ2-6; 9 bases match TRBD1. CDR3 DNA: TGTGCCAGCAGCTGGGACAGGGCGGCTGGGGCCAACGTCCTGACTTTC. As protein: CASSWDRAAGANVLTF.